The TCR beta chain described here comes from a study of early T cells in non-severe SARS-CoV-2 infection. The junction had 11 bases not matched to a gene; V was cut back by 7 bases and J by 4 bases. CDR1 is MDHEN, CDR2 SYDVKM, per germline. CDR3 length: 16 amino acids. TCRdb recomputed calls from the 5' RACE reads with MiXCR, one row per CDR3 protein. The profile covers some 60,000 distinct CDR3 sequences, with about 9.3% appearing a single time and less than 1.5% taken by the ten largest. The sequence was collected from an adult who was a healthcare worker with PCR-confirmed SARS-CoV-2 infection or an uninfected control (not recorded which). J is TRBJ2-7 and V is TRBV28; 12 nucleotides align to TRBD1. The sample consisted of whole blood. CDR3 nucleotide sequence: TGTGCCAGCACCCCCTCGGGGACAGGGGGCTTATACGAGCAGTACTTC. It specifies CASTPSGTGGLYEQYF.